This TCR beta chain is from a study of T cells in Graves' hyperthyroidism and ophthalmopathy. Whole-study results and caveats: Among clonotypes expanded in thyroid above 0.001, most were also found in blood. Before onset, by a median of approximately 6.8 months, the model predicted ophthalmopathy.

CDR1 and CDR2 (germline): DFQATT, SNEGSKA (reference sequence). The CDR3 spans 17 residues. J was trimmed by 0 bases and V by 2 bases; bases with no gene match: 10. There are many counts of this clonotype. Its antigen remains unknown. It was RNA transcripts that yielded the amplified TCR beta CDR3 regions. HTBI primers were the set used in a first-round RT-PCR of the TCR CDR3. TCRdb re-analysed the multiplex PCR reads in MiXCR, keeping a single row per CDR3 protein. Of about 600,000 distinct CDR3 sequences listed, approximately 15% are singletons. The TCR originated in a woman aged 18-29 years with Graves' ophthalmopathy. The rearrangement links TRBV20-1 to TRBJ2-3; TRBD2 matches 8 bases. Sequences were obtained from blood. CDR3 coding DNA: TGCAGTGCTAGAAGACTCGGGAGGGCCACTAGCACAGATACGCAGTATTTT. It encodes CSARRLGRATSTDTQYF.